A selection of T cell receptor beta chains follows, all from one sample in a study of blood T cell repertoires in COVID-19. Assay: immunoSEQ multiplex PCR; the TCRdb copy retains only in-frame clones and omits some. The table includes around 440,000 clones, roughly 88% detected once. The sequencing input was peripheral blood. The receptor source for this set is a woman in her forties or fifties with COVID-19, enrolled during active disease. The CDR3 runs from the conserved cysteine through the conserved F or W. Each record gives: clone size, D gene, J gene, V gene, CDR3 DNA, CDR3 protein. The D gene is left open where the match is weak. Some rows have no size entry. The others give once, few or many, or a class for an expanded clone.

>.|.|TRBJ1-4|TRBV7-2
TGTGCCAGCAGCCTTCCAGGTTCCTTCCACCCTAATGAAAAACTGTTTTTT
CASSLPGSFHPNEKLFF
>few|.|TRBJ1-1|TRBV7-2
TGTGCCAGCAGCTTATCCCGGACAGTGAACACTGAAGCTTTCTTT
CASSLSRTVNTEAFF
>.|TRBD1|TRBJ1-1|TRBV5-1
TGCGCCAGCAGCTTGGCCGACAGGGGGTCGAACACTGAAGCTTTCTTT
CASSLADRGSNTEAFF
>.|.|TRBJ2-5|TRBV5-1
TGCGCCAGCAGCTTGCGTCAGGGGAGGGGGGAGACCCAGTACTTC
CASSLRQGRGETQYF
>.|TRBD1|TRBJ1-2|TRBV28
TGTGCCAGCAGCTCCGACAGGGACTATGGCTACACCTTC
CASSSDRDYGYTF
>.|.|TRBJ1-4|TRBV13
TGTGCCAGCAGCCTAAACAGCGAAAAACTGTTTTTT
CASSLNSEKLFF
>.|TRBD2|TRBJ2-5|TRBV2
TGTGCCAGCAGGGCCTATAGCGGGGGGAAAGAGACCCAGTACTTC
CASRAYSGGKETQYF
>.|TRBD1|TRBJ2-7|TRBV5-1
TGCGCCAGCAGCTTGCGGGACAGGGGTTACGAGCAGTACTTC
CASSLRDRGYEQYF
>once|TRBD1|TRBJ1-1|TRBV19
TGTGCCAGTAGCAAACAGGGGGAGCGAACTGAAGCTTTCTTT
CASSKQGERTEAFF
>.|.|TRBJ1-2|TRBV3-1/TRBV3-2
TGTGCCAGCAGCCGAAGGACAGCGCTCAATTCGGAGGGCTACACCTTC
CASSRRTALNSEGYTF
>.|.|TRBJ1-2|TRBV30
TGTGCCTGGAGTGTATGGGGCTACTATGGCTACACCTTC
CAWSVWGYYGYTF
>.|TRBD2|TRBJ2-5|TRBV24-1
TGTGCCACCAGTGATCCAAGCGGGGGGGCCGAAGAGACCCAGTACTTC
CATSDPSGGAEETQYF
>.|.|TRBJ1-3|TRBV9
TGTGCCAGCAGCGTAGGGGAGAACACCATATATTTT
CASSVGENTIYF
>.|.|TRBJ2-2|TRBV6-4
TGTGCCAGCCCGAAGGGGCTAAAAACCGGGGAGCTGTTTTTT
CASPKGLKTGELFF
>.|.|TRBJ2-7|TRBV5-1
TGCGCCAGCAGCTCCTGGCCCTCAGGCGGTCCCAGGGACGAGCAGTACTTC
CASSSWPSGGPRDEQYF
>.|.|TRBJ2-7|TRBV6-2/TRBV6-3
TGTGCCAGCAGTTACTCGGGGGCTAGCAAAACCTACGAGCAGTACTTC
CASSYSGASKTYEQYF
>.|TRBD1|TRBJ1-2|TRBV28
TGTGCCAGCAAGGACAGGGGCACCTATGGCTACACCTTC
CASKDRGTYGYTF
>.|TRBD2|TRBJ2-3|TRBV2
TGTGCCAGCATTCCCATGAGAGCTAGCGGGGCATATGGAGATACGCAGTATTTT
CASIPMRASGAYGDTQYF
>.|.|TRBJ1-1|TRBV5-4
TGTGCCACCAGGGCCGGAGGAGGTGAAGCTTTCTTT
CATRAGGGEAFF
>.|.|TRBJ2-4|TRBV5-4
TGTGCCACCCAGGGGGGTTTGGCCAAAAACATTCAGTACTTC
CATQGGLAKNIQYF
>.|TRBD1|TRBJ1-1|TRBV6-5
TGTGCCAGCATGAGGGACAGCTACATGAACACTGAAGCTTTCTTT
CASMRDSYMNTEAFF
>once|.|TRBJ2-3|TRBV18
TGTGCCAGCTCCCTAAATCGGGATGCAGATACGCAGTATTTT
CASSLNRDADTQYF
>few|TRBD1|TRBJ1-2|TRBV2
TGTGCCAGCCGGGACAGAGAGGGCTATGGCTACACCTTC
CASRDREGYGYTF
>.|TRBD2|TRBJ2-3|TRBV5-6
TGTGCCAGCAGCTTTGGGACTAGCGGTAGTTTCACGCAGTATTTT
CASSFGTSGSFTQYF
>.|TRBD1|TRBJ2-2|TRBV7-6
TGTGCCGGCAGCAGACAGGGGGCGGACACCGGGGAGCTGTTTTTT
CAGSRQGADTGELFF
>few|TRBD2|TRBJ2-2|TRBV13
TGTGCCAGCAGCTTAACTAGCGGGGTCTTAGGGAACACCGGGGAGCTGTTTTTT
CASSLTSGVLGNTGELFF
>.|.|TRBJ1-4|TRBV5-5
TGTGCCAGCAGCCCCCCCGGGCAGGAGGGGGAAAAACTGTTTTTT
CASSPPGQEGEKLFF
>.|TRBD1|TRBJ2-7|TRBV29-1
TGCAGCGTTCGTAGGACAGGGGGCTCCGAGCAGTACTTC
CSVRRTGGSEQYF
>.|.|TRBJ2-1|TRBV7-9
TGTGCCAGCAGCTTAGGAGCAAATGAGCAGTTCTTC
CASSLGANEQFF
>few|TRBD2|TRBJ2-1|TRBV9
TGTGCCAGCAGCGTAGACGGGGGGGCCTACAATGAGCAGTTCTTC
CASSVDGGAYNEQFF
>.|.|TRBJ2-2|TRBV5-1
TGCGCCAGCAGCTCCCGCCCTAGCCGCGGGGAGCTGTTTTTT
CASSSRPSRGELFF
>.|TRBD2|TRBJ2-3|TRBV7-9
TGTGCCAGCAGCCCCCGACTAGCGGGGGGCCTCACAGATACGCAGTATTTT
CASSPRLAGGLTDTQYF
>.|.|TRBJ1-2|TRBV6-6
TGTGCCAGCAGTTACGGTCCAGACTACACCTTC
CASSYGPDYTF
>.|TRBD1|TRBJ2-4|TRBV2
TGTGCCAGCGGGGACAGGGGGCTTGGCAAAAACATTCAGTACTTC
CASGDRGLGKNIQYF
>.|.|TRBJ1-1|TRBV6-6
TGTGCCAGCAGGAAGGAGGGGTTGGACACTGAAGCTTTCTTT
CASRKEGLDTEAFF
>.|.|TRBJ1-4|TRBV11-2
TGTGCCAGCAGGCGGCGGGGGGGTCCTTTGGATGAAAAACTGTTTTTT
CASRRRGGPLDEKLFF
>.|.|TRBJ1-2|TRBV5-5
TGTGCCAGCAGCTTGGAAGGGGCAGCTCCTTACGGCTACACCTTC
CASSLEGAAPYGYTF
>.|.|TRBJ1-5|TRBV19
TGTGCCAGTAGTGTTGGGACTTGGCCCCAGCATTTT
CASSVGTWPQHF
>.|.|TRBJ1-6|TRBV15
TGTGCCACCGGAGGGGACCCATCCTATAATTCACCCCTCCACTTT
CATGGDPSYNSPLHF